This T cell receptor (beta chain) emerged from a study of blood T cell repertoires in COVID-19. The V segment lost 9 bases and the J segment 4 bases; nucleotides outside the gene matches: 8. This CDR3 comprises 13 residues. Germline V gene lookup returns CDR1 LNHDA and CDR2 SQIVND (reference sequence). Assignment of participants to cohorts was predicated upon participant-reported clinical history. Data came from immunoSEQ multiplex PCR; TCRdb stores just in-frame clones and leaves some out. The data contain some 330,000 clones, roughly 87% of them singletons. This rearrangement joins TRBV19 to TRBJ1-2; TRBD1 aligns across 7 bases. The sequence was collected from a woman in her 50s who had recovered from COVID-19. The sequenced sample consisted of PBMCs or T cells enriched from blood (not recorded which). In nucleotides, the CDR3 is TGTGCCAGCTTCCAGGGGGGCTTCTATGGCTACACCTTC. As protein: CASFQGGFYGYTF. Full variable domain (outside the CDR3, taken from reference TRBV19 and TRBJ1-2): DGGITQSPKYLFRKEGQNVTLSCEQNLNHDAMYWYRQDPGQGLRLIYYSQIVNDFQKGDIAEGYSVSREKKESFPLTVTSAQKNPTAFYLCASFQGGFYGYTFGSGTRLTVV.